In its sample, the clone carrying this T cell receptor (beta chain) was seen a few times. Its antigen is undetermined. The identical CDR3 is also encoded by other nucleotide sequences in the sample. The CDR3 has 13 residues. V was clipped by 5 bases and J by 5 bases, with 9 bases between them. In germline, CDR1 is SGHTA, CDR2 FQGTGA. The data belong to a study of cytomegalovirus exposure and HLA in healthy donors. General study findings and limits: Presence/absence analyses supposed approximately even sequencing depth among donors.

Both 60 Vbeta primers and 13 Jbeta primers went into the PCR. Only in-frame clones appear in the TCRdb table, and some are missing; sequencing was by immunoSEQ multiplex PCR. The top ten clones hold roughly 3.2% of a sample with some 110,000 clones, roughly two thirds of them seen once. The receptor's source is a man younger than 45 in good health and CMV-seronegative. The chain is built from TRBV7-3 and TRBJ2-2; D remains ambiguous. Specimen: PBMCs. CDR3 in amino acids: CASSLERTGELFF. CDR3 nucleotide sequence: TGTGCCAGCAGCCTGGAGCGAACCGGGGAGCTGTTTTTT.